This T cell receptor beta chain was observed in a study of lymphopenia after photon versus proton radiotherapy. TCRdb keeps only in-frame clones here, not all; method: immunoSEQ multiplex PCR. This sample has over 30,000 clones, with about 80% found just once. Study results and caveats: A bigger post-nadir fall in TCR diversity correlated inversely with survival time in deceased patients.

This clone was seen only a few times. The antigen is not known. CDR1 MDHEN and CDR2 SYDVKM come from the germline V gene. Trimming removed 3 bases from V and 3 bases from J, with 9 bases in between. CDR3 length: 14 residues. The chain combines TRBV28 with TRBJ1-5; tentative D call: TRBD1 (6 bases). This clonotype was obtained from a woman aged 70-85 years with pancreatic cancer. The sample here was peripheral blood, taken from a patient treated with proton-based radiotherapy. The CDR3 here is CASSLDSPNQPQHF. CDR3 nucleotide sequence: TGTGCCAGCAGTTTGGACAGTCCCAATCAGCCCCAGCATTTT. The full variable domain, in which reference TRBV28 and TRBJ1-5 provide the parts outside the CDR3, is DVKVTQSSRYLVKRTGEKVFLECVQDMDHENMFWYRQDPGLGLRLIYFSYDVKMKEKGDIPEGYSVSREKKERFSLILESASTNQTSMYLCASSLDSPNQPQHFGDGTRLSIL.